Below, one TCR beta chain is given with its context. The CDR3 extends over 16 amino acids. V lost 3 bases to trimming and J lost 7 bases; unmatched junction nucleotides: 9. CDR1 LGHDT and CDR2 YNNKEL come from the germline V gene (reference sequence). The sample comes from a study of early T cells in non-severe SARS-CoV-2 infection. MiXCR, run by TCRdb on the 5' RACE reads, gives a single entry per CDR3 protein. The data show 55,000 to 65,000 distinct CDR3 sequences, about an eighth seen once. Sequencing input: whole blood. The chain couples TRBV3-1 to TRBJ2-2; 9 nucleotides match TRBD2. The source is an adult who was a healthcare worker with PCR-confirmed SARS-CoV-2 infection or an uninfected control (not recorded which). The CDR3: CASSQNSGSSLGELFF. CDR3 sequence (DNA): TGTGCCAGCAGCCAGAATAGCGGGAGCTCGCTCGGGGAGCTGTTTTTT.